These 2 T cell receptor beta chains were all obtained from the same sample, sequenced in a study of blood T cell repertoires in COVID-19. Method: immunoSEQ multiplex PCR; TCRdb's copy keeps in-frame clones and lacks some. Among 250,000 to 350,000 clones, around 90% were seen once, and the ten largest hold 2% to 2.5%. The sequencing input was peripheral blood. The receptors were sampled from a woman aged 45-60 years who had recovered from COVID-19.

The chain has TRBV6-5 and TRBJ2-1, with D hard to call. Germline CDR1 MNHEY, CDR2 SVGAGI. Trimming left V 6 bases short and J 12 bases short, with 12 bases between. CDR3 size: 11 residues. The CDR3 DNA sequence: TGTGCCAGCAGCAAATATAGCCTGCAGTTCTTC. It is translated as CASSKYSLQFF.

The chain is built from TRBV10-3 and TRBJ1-1; D ambiguous. CDR1 and CDR2 (germline): ENHRY, SYGVKD. The CDR3 is made up of 13 amino acids. Trimming cost V 3 bases and J 4 bases, with 9 bases left between them. CDR3 sequence (DNA): TGTGCCATCAGTGACTGGCGAGGCACTGAAGCTTTCTTT. It codes for CAISDWRGTEAFF.